The clone carrying this TCR beta chain was detected many times. The data stem from a study of patients and donors after allogeneic stem cell transplantation. This CDR3 has 17 residues. Trimming cost V 0 bases and J 0 bases, with 14 bases left between them. Germline values: CDR1 LNHNV, CDR2 YYDKDF (reference sequence). One entry per CDR3 protein results from TCRdb running MiXCR on the RT-PCR reads. Of roughly 230,000 distinct CDR3 sequences listed, 13% to 15% are singletons. The J gene is TRBJ1-1, the V gene TRBV15, with D possibly being TRBD1 (5 bases). This receptor was identified in a human donor who was either an allogeneic HSCT recipient or a stem cell or donor lymphocyte infusion donor (not recorded which). It is not recorded whose cells these are; they may come from a transplant donor. The sequenced material came from blood, either unsorted or a sorted T cell fraction (not recorded which). This chain's CDR3 is CATSRDGQGGMNTEAFF. For the CDR3, the DNA is TGTGCCACCAGCAGAGATGGCCAGGGAGGAATGAACACTGAAGCTTTCTTT.